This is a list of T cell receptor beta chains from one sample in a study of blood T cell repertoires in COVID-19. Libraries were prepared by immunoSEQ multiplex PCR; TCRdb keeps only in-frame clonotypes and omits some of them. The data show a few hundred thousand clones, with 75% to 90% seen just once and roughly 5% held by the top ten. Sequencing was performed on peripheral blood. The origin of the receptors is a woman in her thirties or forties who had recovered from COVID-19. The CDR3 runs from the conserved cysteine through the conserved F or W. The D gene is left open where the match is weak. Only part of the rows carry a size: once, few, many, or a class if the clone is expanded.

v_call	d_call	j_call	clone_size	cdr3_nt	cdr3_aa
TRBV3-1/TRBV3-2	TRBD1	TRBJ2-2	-	TGTGCCAGCAGCCAACAGGGGGCTGGGGAGCTGTTTTTT	CASSQQGAGELFF
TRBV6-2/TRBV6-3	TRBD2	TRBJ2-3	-	TGTGCCAGCAGCCGTCTCCCTCTAGCGGGAGTTCTAGATACGCAGTATTTT	CASSRLPLAGVLDTQYF
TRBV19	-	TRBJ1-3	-	TGTGCCAGTAGTATAGACCTTCGGAACACCATATATTTT	CASSIDLRNTIYF
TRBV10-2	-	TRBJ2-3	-	TGCGCCAGCAGTGAGTCGGAGGGATGGGATACGCAGTATTTT	CASSESEGWDTQYF
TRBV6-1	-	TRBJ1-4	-	TGTGCCAGCAGTGAAGCAAAAGGGGGTGATGAAAAACTGTTTTTT	CASSEAKGGDEKLFF
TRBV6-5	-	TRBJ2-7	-	TGTGCCAGCAGTACAGGGTTCCCCTCCTACGAGCAGTACTTC	CASSTGFPSYEQYF
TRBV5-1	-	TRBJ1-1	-	TGCGCCAGCACCCTCACCGGACGGAGGTGGAACACTGAAGCTTTCTTT	CASTLTGRRWNTEAFF
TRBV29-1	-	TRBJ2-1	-	TGCAGCACATTCTCCTACAATGAGCAGTTCTTC	CSTFSYNEQFF
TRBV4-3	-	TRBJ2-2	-	TGCGCCAGCAGCCAAGATGGCAGGGCCGCGAACACCGGGGAGCTGTTTTTT	CASSQDGRAANTGELFF
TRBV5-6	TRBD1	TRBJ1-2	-	TGTGCCAGCAGCGGGGAAAGACAGGGGGCGCTGAATTTTTACACCTTC	CASSGERQGALNFYTF
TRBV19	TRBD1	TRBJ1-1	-	TGTGCCAGTGTCCCGGGACAGCAAGGGGGCACTGAAGCTTTCTTT	CASVPGQQGGTEAFF
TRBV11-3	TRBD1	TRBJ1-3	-	TGTGCCAGCAGCGCATCCCGGGACAGGGGGAACACCATATATTTT	CASSASRDRGNTIYF
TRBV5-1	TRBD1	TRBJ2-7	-	TGCGCCAGCAGCGCAGGACAGGGGTCCCACGAGCAGTACTTC	CASSAGQGSHEQYF
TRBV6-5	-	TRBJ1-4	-	TGTGCCAGCAGAGCCAGGGAGGGGCGGGAAAAACTGTTTTTT	CASRAREGREKLFF
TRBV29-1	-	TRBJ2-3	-	TGCAGCGTTGTACGGGTTACCACAGATACGCAGTATTTT	CSVVRVTTDTQYF
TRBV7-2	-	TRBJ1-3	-	TGTGCCAGCAGCTCCAGGGGCGGAGGAAACACCATATATTTT	CASSSRGGGNTIYF
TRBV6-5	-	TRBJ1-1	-	TGTGCCAGCAGTTATGGAGGGCTGAACACTGAAGCTTTCTTT	CASSYGGLNTEAFF
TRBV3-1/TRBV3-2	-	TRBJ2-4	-	TGTGCCAGCTCGGTCACGTCCGAAAACATTCAGTACTTC	CASSVTSENIQYF
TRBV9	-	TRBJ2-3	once	TGTGCCAGCAGCGTTCTAGACCAGAACACAGATACGCAGTATTTT	CASSVLDQNTDTQYF
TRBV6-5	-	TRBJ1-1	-	TGTGCCAGCAGTTACTCGAGTGACACCCAAGCTTTCTTT	CASSYSSDTQAFF
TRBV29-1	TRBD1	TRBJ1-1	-	TGCAGCGTCGACCGGGACAGGGACACTGAAGCTTTCTTT	CSVDRDRDTEAFF
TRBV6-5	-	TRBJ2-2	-	TGTGCCAGCAGGGGGGGGCCCCAGAACACCGGGGAGCTGTTTTTT	CASRGGPQNTGELFF
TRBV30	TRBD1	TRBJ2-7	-	TGTGCCGCAACCCGGGACAGCTCCTACGAGCAGTACTTC	CAATRDSSYEQYF
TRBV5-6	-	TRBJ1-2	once	TGTGCCAGCAGCTTGGCCGCGCTGACTTTCTATGGCTACACCTTC	CASSLAALTFYGYTF
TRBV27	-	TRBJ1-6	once	TGTGCCAGCAGGGGGCTCGATTCACCCCTCCACTTT	CASRGLDSPLHF
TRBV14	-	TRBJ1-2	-	TGTGCCAGCAGCTCACAACCGTATGGCTACACCTTC	CASSSQPYGYTF
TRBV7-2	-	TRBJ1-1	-	TGTGCCAGCAGCTCCCCGGGGGACGGATGGAACACTGAAGCTTTCTTT	CASSSPGDGWNTEAFF
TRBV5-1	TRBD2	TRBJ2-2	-	TGCGCCAGCAGCCGCACGGGGACTAGTAGGACCGGGGAGCTGTTTTTT	CASSRTGTSRTGELFF
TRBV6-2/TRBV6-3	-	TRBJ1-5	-	TGTGCCAGCAGTTACCAGAGGGCAGAACCTCTATTCAATCAGCCCCAGCATTTT	CASSYQRAEPLFNQPQHF
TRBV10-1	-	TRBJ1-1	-	TGCGCCAGCAGTGAGAGAGACAGACTCATGAACACTGAAGCTTTCTTT	CASSERDRLMNTEAFF
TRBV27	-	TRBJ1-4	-	TGTGCCAGCAGTCACGACATTAATGAAAAACTGTTTTTT	CASSHDINEKLFF
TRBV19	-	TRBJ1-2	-	TGTGCCAGTAGTATCTTGGACAGACCTAACTATGGCTACACCTTC	CASSILDRPNYGYTF
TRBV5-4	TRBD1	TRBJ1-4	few	TGTGCCAGCAGCGGAGGACAGGGGAATGAAAAACTGTTTTTT	CASSGGQGNEKLFF
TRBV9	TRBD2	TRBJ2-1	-	TGTGCCAGCAGCGTGGGACTAGCGGGAGCTCCATACAATGAGCAGTTCTTC	CASSVGLAGAPYNEQFF
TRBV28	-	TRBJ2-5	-	TGTGCCAGCAATGAATGGACAGCTCAAGAGACCCAGTACTTC	CASNEWTAQETQYF
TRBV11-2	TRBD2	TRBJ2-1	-	TGTGCCAGCAGCCCCCCCGGACTAGCGGGGTACAATGAGCAGTTCTTC	CASSPPGLAGYNEQFF
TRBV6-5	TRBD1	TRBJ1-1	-	TGTGCCAGCAGTCCGCCGGGACAGCTGAACACTGAAGCTTTCTTT	CASSPPGQLNTEAFF
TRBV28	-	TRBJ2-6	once	TGTGCCAGCAGTTCCGGGACTGGAGCCAACGTCCTGACTTTC	CASSSGTGANVLTF
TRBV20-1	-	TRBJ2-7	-	TGCAGTGCTAGTCCAGGGCCCTGCGAGCAGTACTTC	CSASPGPCEQYF
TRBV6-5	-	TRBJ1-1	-	TGTGCCAGCAGGATCGACAGCCTCCATGAAGCTTTCTTT	CASRIDSLHEAFF
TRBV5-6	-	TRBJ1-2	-	TGTGCCAGCAGCCTCCCGTTGTCTTCCTATGGCTACACCTTC	CASSLPLSSYGYTF
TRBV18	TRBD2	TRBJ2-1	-	TGTGCCAGCTCTCTCCAGGCGGGAGGGAACAACAATGAGCAGTTCTTC	CASSLQAGGNNNEQFF
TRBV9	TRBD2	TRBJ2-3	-	TGTGCCAGCAGCGTATCTTCGGGAGGGAGCACAGATACGCAGTATTTT	CASSVSSGGSTDTQYF
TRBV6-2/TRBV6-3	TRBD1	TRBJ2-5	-	TGTGCCAGCAGTCCCGGGACAGGGGGCCAAGAGACCCAGTACTTC	CASSPGTGGQETQYF
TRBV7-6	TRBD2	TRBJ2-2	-	TGTGCCAGCAGCCCCGCCGGGACTAGAGAAGCCGGGGAGCTGTTTTTT	CASSPAGTREAGELFF
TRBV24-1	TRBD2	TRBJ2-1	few	TGTGCCACCAGTGACCGCGGACAGGGTCGGTTAGCGGGAGGGGGTGAGCAGTTCTTC	CATSDRGQGRLAGGGEQFF
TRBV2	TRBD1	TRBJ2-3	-	TGTGCCAGCAGGGGACAGGGAACAGATACGCAGTATTTT	CASRGQGTDTQYF
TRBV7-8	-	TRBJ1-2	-	TGTGCCAGCAGCTTAGTAGGTGTGGGGAGTATCTATGGCTACACCTTC	CASSLVGVGSIYGYTF
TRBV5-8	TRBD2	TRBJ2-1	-	TGTGCCAGCAGCTTGACTAGCGGGAGCGGCTTCTACAATGAGCAGTTCTTC	CASSLTSGSGFYNEQFF